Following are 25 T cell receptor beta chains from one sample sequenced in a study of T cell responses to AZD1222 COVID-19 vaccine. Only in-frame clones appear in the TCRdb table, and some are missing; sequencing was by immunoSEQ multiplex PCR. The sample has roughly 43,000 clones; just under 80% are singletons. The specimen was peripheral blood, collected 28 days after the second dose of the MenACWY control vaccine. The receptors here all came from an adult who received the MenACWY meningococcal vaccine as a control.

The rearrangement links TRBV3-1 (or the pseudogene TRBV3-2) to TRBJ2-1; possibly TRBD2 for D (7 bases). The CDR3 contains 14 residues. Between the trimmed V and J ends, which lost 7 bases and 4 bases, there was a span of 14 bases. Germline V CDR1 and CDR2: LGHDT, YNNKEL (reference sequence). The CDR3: CASTGGGRYNEQFF. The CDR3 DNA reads TGTGCCAGCACTGGGGGGGGCCGATACAATGAGCAGTTCTTC.

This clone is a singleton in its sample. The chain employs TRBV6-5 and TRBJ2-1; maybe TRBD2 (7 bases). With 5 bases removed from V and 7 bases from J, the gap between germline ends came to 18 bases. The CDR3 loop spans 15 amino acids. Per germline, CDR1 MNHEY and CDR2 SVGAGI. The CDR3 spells CASSTSVGGRNEQFF. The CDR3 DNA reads TGTGCCAGCAGTACCTCGGTGGGGGGGCGTAATGAGCAGTTCTTC.

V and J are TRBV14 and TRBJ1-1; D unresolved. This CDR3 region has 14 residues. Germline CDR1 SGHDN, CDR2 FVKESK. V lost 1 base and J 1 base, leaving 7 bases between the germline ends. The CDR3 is CASSQGFGNTEAFF. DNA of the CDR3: TGTGCCAGCAGCCAAGGCTTTGGGAACACTGAAGCTTTCTTT.

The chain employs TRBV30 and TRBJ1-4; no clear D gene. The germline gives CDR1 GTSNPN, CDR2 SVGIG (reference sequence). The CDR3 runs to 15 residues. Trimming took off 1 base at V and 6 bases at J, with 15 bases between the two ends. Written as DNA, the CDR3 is TGTGCCTGGAGTGGGAGGACTCAGGAGTATGAAAAACTGTTTTTT. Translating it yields CAWSGRTQEYEKLFF.

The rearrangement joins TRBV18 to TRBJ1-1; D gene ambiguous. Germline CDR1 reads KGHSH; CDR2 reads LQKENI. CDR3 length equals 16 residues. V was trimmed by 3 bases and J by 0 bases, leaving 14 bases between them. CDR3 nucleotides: TGTGCCAGCTCACCGGGCAGGTCACCCATGAACACTGAAGCTTTCTTT. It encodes CASSPGRSPMNTEAFF.

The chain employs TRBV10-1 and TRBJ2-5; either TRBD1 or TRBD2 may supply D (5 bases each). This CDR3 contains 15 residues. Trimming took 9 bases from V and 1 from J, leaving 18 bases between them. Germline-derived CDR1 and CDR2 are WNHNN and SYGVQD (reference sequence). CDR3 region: CASYTQTGTQETQYF. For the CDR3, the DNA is TGCGCCAGTTATACTCAAACCGGGACCCAAGAGACCCAGTACTTC.

The CDR3 sequence: CSVEVPPDTQYF. The CDR3 region has the DNA TGCAGCGTTGAAGTACCTCCAGATACGCAGTATTTT. V is TRBV29-1 and J is TRBJ2-3; no clear D gene. This CDR3 is 12 amino acids long. V gave up 1 base and J gave up 4 bases, with 6 bases separating them. The V gene's germline CDR1 is SQVTM and CDR2 ANQGSEA.

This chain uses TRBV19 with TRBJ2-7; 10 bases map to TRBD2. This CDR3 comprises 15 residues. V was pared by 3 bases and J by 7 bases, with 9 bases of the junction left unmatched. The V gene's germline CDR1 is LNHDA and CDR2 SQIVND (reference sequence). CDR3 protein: CASSIIAGGKGEQYF. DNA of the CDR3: TGTGCCAGTAGTATCATAGCGGGAGGTAAAGGAGAGCAGTACTTC.

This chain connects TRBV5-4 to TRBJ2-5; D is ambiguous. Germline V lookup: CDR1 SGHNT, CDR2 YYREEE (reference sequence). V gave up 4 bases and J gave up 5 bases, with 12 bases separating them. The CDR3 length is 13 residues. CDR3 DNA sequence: TGTGCCAGCAGCGTGATTCCTCGGGAGACCCAGTACTTC. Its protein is CASSVIPRETQYF.

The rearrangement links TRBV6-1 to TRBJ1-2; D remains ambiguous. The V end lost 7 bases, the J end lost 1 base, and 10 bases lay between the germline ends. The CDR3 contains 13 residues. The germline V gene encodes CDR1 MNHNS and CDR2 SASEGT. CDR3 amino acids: CASTTVGNYGYTF. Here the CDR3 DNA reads TGTGCCAGCACTACGGTGGGTAACTATGGCTACACCTTC.

CDR3 loop: CSVGDNEQFF. For the CDR3, the DNA is TGCAGCGTTGGGGACAATGAGCAGTTCTTC. This chain connects TRBV29-1 to TRBJ2-1; D unclear. V was cut by 4 bases and J by 5 bases, with 3 bases left in between. Germline assignment: CDR1 SQVTM and CDR2 ANQGSEA. CDR3 length equals 10 residues.

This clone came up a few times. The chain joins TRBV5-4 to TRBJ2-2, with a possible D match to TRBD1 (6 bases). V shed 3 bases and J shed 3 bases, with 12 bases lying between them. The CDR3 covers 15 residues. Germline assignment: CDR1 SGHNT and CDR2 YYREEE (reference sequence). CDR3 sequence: CASSSGQRDTGELFF. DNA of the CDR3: TGTGCCAGCAGCTCGGGACAAAGGGACACCGGGGAGCTGTTTTTT. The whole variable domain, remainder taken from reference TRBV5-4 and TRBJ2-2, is ETGVTQSPTHLIKTRGQQVTLRCSSQSGHNTVSWYQQALGQGPQFIFQYYREEENGRGNFPPRFSGLQFPNYSSELNVNALELDDSALYLCASSSGQRDTGELFFGEGSRLTVL.

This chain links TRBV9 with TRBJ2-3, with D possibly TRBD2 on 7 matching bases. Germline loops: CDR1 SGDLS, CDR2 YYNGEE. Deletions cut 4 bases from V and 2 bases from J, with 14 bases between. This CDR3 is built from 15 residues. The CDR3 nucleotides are TGTGCCAGCAGCAGGGGGACTATTATCACAGATACGCAGTATTTT. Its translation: CASSRGTIITDTQYF.

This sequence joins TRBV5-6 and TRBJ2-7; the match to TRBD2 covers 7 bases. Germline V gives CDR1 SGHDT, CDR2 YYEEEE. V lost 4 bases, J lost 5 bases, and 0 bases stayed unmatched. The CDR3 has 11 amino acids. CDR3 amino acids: CASSREDEQYF. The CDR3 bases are TGTGCCAGCAGCCGGGAGGACGAGCAGTACTTC. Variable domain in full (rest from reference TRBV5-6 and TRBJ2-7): DAGVTQSPTHLIKTRGQQVTLRCSPKSGHDTVSWYQQALGQGPQFIFQYYEEEERQRGNFPDRFSGHQFPNYSSELNVNALLLGDSALYLCASSREDEQYFGPGTRLTVT.

CDR3 coding DNA: TGTGCCAGCAGTGAGAGGGCGGGGTTCGGGCAGTACGTC. Its translation is CASSERAGFGQYV. V usage is TRBV2 and J usage is TRBJ2-7, with a possible D match to TRBD2 (6 bases). V lost 3 bases to trimming and J lost 9 bases, with 15 bases between them. Germline values: CDR1 SNHLY, CDR2 FYNNEI. The CDR3 runs 13 residues.

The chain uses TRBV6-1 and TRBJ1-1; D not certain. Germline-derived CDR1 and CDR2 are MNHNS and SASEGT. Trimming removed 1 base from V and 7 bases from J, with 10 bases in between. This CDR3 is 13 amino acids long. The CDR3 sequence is CASSEEGGSEAFF. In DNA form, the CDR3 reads TGTGCCAGCAGTGAAGAGGGAGGGAGTGAAGCTTTCTTT.

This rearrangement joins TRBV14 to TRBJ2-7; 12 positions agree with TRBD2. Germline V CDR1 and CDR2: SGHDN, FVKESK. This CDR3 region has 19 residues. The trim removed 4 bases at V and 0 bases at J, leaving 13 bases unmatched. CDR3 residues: CASSRLAGAKVPGSYEQYF. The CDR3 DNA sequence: TGTGCCAGCAGCCGACTAGCGGGAGCTAAGGTCCCTGGCTCCTACGAGCAGTACTTC.

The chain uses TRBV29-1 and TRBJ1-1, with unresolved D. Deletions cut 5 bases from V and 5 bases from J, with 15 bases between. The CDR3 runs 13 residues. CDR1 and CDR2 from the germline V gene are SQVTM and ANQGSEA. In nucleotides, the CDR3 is TGCAGCGTTTTGGACTCAACTCGGACTGAAGCTTTCTTT. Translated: CSVLDSTRTEAFF.

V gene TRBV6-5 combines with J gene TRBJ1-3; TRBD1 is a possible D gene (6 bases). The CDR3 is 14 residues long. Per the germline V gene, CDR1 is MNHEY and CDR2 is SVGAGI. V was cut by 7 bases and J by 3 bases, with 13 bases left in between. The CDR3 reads CASKEKGGGNTIYF. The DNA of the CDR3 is TGTGCCAGCAAGGAGAAAGGGGGTGGAAACACCATATATTTT.

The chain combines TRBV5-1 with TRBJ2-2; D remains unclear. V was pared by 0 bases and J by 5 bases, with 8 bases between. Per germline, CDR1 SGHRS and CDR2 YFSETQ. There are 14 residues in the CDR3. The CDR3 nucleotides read TGCGCCAGCAGCTTGGACAGCTTAACCGGGGAGCTGTTTTTT. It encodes CASSLDSLTGELFF. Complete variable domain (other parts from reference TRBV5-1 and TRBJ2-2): KAGVTQTPRYLIKTRGQQVTLSCSPISGHRSVSWYQQTPGQGLQFLFEYFSETQRNKGNFPGRFSGRQFSNSRSEMNVSTLELGDSALYLCASSLDSLTGELFFGEGSRLTVL.

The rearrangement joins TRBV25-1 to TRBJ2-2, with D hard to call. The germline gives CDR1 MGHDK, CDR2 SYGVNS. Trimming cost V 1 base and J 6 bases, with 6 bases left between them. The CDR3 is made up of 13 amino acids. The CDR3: CASSESWAGELFF. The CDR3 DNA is TGTGCCAGCAGTGAATCATGGGCCGGGGAGCTGTTTTTT.

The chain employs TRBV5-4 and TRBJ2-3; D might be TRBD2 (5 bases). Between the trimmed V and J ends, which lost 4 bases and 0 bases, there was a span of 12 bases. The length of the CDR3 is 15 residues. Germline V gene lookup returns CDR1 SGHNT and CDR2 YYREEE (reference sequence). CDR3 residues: CASSRGAVSTDTQYF. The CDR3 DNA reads TGTGCCAGCAGCCGAGGAGCGGTTAGCACAGATACGCAGTATTTT.

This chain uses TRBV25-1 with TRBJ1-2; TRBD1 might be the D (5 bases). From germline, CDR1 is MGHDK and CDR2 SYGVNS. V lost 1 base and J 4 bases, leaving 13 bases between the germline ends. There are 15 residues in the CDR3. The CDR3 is CASSEFEGSSYGYTF. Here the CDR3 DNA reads TGTGCCAGCAGTGAATTTGAGGGGAGTAGCTATGGCTACACCTTC.

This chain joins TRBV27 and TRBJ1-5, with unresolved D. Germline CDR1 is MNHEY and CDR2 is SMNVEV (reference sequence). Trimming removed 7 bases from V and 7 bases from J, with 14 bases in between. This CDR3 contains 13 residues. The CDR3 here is CASTSQVGQPQHF. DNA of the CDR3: TGTGCCAGCACCTCCCAGGTGGGGCAGCCCCAGCATTTT.

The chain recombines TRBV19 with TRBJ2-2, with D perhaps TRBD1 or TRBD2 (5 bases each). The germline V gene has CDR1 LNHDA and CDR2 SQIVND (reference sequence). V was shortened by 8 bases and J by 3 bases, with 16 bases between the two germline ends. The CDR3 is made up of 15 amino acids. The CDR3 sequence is CASFPEGLHTGELFF. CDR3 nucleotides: TGTGCCAGTTTCCCCGAGGGGCTGCACACCGGGGAGCTGTTTTTT.